The clone carrying this TCR beta chain was seen a handful of times. Its antigen is as yet unknown. The CDR3 contains 14 residues. Germline loops: CDR1 MGHRA, CDR2 YSYEKL. Unmatched junction bases numbered 4, after V lost 4 bases and J lost 3 bases. This sample is part of a study of graft-versus-host responses after intestinal transplantation. Study-level findings and limits: Patients with graft-donor T cell macrochimerism had high graft-versus-host to host-versus-graft clonal ratios in allografts. GvH clones were identified in recipient marrow, with some first appearing in ileum or blood.

Assay: immunoSEQ multiplex PCR; the TCRdb copy retains only in-frame clones and omits some. The table includes 80,000 to 100,000 clones, about nine tenths detected once. This TCR came from a human donor who was the organ donor for an intestinal transplant. This chain joins TRBV4-1 and TRBJ1-1; 8 bases map to TRBD1. The starting material was unstimulated CD8+ T cells sorted from spleen or lymph node cells, obtained before transplant. The CDR3 is CASSRRQGYTEAFF. CDR3 coding DNA: TGCGCCAGCAGCCGGAGACAGGGGTACACTGAAGCTTTCTTT.